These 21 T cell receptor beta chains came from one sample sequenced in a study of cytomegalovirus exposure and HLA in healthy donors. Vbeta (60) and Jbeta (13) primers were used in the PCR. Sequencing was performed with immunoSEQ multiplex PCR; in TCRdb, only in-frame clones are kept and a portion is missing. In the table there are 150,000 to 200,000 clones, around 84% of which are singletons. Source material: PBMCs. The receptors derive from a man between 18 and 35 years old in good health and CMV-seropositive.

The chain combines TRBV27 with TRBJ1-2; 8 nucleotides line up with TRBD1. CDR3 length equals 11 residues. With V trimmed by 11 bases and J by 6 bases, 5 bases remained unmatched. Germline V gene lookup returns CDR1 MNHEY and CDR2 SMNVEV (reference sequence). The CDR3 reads CAVWDRNGYTF. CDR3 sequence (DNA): TGTGCCGTCTGGGACAGGAATGGCTACACCTTC.

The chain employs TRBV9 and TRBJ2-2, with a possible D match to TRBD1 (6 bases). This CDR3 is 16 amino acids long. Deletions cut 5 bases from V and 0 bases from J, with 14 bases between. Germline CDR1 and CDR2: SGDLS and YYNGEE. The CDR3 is CASSYGQPPNTGELFF. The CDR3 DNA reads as TGTGCCAGCAGTTATGGACAGCCACCGAACACCGGGGAGCTGTTTTTT.

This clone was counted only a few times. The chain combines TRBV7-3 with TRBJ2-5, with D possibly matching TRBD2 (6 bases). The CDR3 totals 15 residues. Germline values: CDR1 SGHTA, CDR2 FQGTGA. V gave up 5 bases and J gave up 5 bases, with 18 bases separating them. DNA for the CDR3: TGTGCCAGCAGCCACACCCCCGGGCTAGCGGAGACCCAGTACTTC. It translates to CASSHTPGLAETQYF.

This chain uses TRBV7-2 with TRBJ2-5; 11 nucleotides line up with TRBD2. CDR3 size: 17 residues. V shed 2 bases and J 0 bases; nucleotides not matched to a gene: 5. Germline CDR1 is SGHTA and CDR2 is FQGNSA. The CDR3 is CASSLTSGGANQETQYF. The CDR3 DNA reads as TGTGCCAGCAGCTTAACTAGCGGGGGAGCTAACCAAGAGACCCAGTACTTC.

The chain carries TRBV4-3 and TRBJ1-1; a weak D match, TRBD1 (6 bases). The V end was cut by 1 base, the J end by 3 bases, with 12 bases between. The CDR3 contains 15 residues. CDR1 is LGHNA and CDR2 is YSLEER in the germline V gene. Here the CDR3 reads CASSQARGGYTEAFF. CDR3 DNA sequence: TGCGCCAGCAGCCAAGCGAGGGGGGGATACACTGAAGCTTTCTTT.

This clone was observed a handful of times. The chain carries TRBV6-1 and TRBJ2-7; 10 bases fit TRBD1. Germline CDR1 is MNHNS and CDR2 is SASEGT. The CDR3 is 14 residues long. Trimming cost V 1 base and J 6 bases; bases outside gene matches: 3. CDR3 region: CASSEGDRGREQYF. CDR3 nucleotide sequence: TGTGCCAGCAGTGAAGGCGACAGGGGGCGCGAGCAGTACTTC.

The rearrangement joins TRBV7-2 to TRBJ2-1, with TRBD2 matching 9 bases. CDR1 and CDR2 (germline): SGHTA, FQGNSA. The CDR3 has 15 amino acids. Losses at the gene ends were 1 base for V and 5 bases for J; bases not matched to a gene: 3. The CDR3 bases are TGTGCCAGCAGCTTAGGGGCTAGCGGGAACAATGAGCAGTTCTTC. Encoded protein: CASSLGASGNNEQFF. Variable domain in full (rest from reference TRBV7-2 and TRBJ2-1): GAGVSQSPSNKVTEKGKDVELRCDPISGHTALYWYRQSLGQGLEFLIYFQGNSAPDKSGLPSDRFSAERTGGSVSTLTIQRTQQEDSAVYLCASSLGASGNNEQFFGPGTRLTVL.

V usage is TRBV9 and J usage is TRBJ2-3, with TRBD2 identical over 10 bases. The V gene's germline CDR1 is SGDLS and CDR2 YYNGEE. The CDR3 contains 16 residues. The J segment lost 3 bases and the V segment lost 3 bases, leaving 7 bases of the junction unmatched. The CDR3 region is CASSASGGAGTDTQYF. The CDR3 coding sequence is TGTGCCAGCAGCGCCAGCGGGGGGGCGGGGACAGATACGCAGTATTTT.

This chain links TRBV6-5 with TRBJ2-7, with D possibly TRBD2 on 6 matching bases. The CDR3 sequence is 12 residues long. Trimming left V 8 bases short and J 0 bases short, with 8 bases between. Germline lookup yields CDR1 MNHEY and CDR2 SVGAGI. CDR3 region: CASSGGSYEQYF. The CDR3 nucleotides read TGTGCCAGCTCCGGGGGCTCCTACGAGCAGTACTTC.

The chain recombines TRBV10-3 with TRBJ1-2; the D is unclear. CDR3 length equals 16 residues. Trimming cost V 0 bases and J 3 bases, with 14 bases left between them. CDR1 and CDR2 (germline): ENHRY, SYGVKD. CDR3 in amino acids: CAISESDRGVDYGYTF. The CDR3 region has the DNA TGTGCCATCAGTGAGTCTGACCGCGGGGTTGACTATGGCTACACCTTC.

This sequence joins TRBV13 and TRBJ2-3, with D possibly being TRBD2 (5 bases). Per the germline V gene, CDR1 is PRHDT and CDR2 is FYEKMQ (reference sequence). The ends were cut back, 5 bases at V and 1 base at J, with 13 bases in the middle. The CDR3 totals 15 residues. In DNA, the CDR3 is TGTGCCAGCAGCCCTGGGAGTAAGGGCACAGATACGCAGTATTTT. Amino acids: CASSPGSKGTDTQYF.

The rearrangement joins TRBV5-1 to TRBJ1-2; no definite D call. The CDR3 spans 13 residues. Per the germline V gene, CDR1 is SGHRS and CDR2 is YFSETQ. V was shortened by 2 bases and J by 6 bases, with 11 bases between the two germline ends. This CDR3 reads CASSFQVVDGYTF. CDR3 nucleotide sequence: TGCGCCAGCAGCTTTCAGGTTGTGGATGGCTACACCTTC.

The CDR3 coding sequence is TGTGCCAGCATCACTCCGGCGGGGGGGTGGGAGCTGTTTTTT. The encoded protein is CASITPAGGWELFF. This chain joins TRBV7-3 and TRBJ2-2; 9 bases line up with TRBD2. The CDR3 extends over 14 amino acids. V trimming: 7 bases; J trimming: 9 bases; junction bases outside the gene matches: 9. The germline V gene has CDR1 SGHTA and CDR2 FQGTGA.

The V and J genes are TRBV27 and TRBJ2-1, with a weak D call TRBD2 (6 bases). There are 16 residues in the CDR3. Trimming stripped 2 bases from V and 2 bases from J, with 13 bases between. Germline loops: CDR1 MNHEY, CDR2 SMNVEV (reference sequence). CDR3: CASSLVGGATYNEQFF. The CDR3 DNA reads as TGTGCCAGCAGTTTAGTAGGAGGGGCCACCTACAATGAGCAGTTCTTC.

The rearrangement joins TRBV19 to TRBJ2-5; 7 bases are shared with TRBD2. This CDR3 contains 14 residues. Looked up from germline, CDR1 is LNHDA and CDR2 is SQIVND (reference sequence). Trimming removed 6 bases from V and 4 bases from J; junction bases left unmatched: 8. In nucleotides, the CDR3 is TGTGCCAGTAGAACCCCTGGGGGGGGAGAGACCCAGTACTTC. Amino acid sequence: CASRTPGGGETQYF.

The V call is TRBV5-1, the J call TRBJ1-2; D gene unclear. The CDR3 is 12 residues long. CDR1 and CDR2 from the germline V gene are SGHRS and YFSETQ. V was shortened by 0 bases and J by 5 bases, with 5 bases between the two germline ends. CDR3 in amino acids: CASSLGGYGYTF. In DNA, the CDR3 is TGCGCCAGCAGCTTGGGAGGGTATGGCTACACCTTC. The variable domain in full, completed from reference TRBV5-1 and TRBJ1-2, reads KAGVTQTPRYLIKTRGQQVTLSCSPISGHRSVSWYQQTPGQGLQFLFEYFSETQRNKGNFPGRFSGRQFSNSRSEMNVSTLELGDSALYLCASSLGGYGYTFGSGTRLTVV.

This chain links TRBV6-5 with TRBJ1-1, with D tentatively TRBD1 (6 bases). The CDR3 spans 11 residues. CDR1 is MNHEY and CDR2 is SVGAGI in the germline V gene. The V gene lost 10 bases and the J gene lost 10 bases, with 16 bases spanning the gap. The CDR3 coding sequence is TGTGCCAAGGGGGGGGCGGAGGGAGCTTTCTTT. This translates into CAKGGAEGAFF.

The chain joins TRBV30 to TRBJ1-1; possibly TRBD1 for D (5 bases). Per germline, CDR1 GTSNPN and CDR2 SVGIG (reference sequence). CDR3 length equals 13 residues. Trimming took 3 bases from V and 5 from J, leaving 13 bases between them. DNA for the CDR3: TGTGCCTGGAGAGGTGGGGCGCGGACTGAAGCTTTCTTT. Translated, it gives CAWRGGARTEAFF.

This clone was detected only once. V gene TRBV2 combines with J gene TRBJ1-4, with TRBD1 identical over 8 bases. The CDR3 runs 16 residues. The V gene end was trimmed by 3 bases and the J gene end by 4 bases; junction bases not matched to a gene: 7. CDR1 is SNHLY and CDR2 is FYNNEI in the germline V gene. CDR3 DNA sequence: TGTGCCAGCAGTGATTTCGGACAGGGCCATAATGAAAAACTGTTTTTT. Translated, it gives CASSDFGQGHNEKLFF.

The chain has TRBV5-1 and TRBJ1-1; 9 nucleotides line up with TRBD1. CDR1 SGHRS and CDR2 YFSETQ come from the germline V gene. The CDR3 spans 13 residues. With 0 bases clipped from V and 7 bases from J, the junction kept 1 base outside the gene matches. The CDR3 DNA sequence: TGCGCCAGCAGCTTGGGACAGGGGGTTGAAGCTTTCTTT. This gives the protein CASSLGQGVEAFF.

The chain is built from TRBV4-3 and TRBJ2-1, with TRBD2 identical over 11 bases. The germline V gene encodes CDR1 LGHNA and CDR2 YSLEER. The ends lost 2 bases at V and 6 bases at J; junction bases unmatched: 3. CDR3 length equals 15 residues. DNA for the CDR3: TGCGCCAGCAGCCAATCTAGCGGGGGGTTCAATGAGCAGTTCTTC. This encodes CASSQSSGGFNEQFF.